This T cell receptor (beta chain) came from a study of T-cell memory formation after mild COVID-19. Across the study: Largely, TCR clusters stayed within a single donor.

5'RACE, which relied on constant-segment primers, yielded TCR alpha and TCR beta cDNA libraries carrying sample barcodes and UMIs. TCRdb recomputed calls from the 5' RACE reads with MiXCR, one row per CDR3 protein. Of a few hundred thousand distinct CDR3 sequences listed, over 15% are singletons. On this clonotype: What it recognizes is unknown.

Study findings and constraints: In second-wave clones peaking day 37, SARS-CoV-2 specificity remained unconfirmed.

The CDR3 is 15 residues long. CDR1 and CDR2 from the germline V gene are MNHEY and SVGEGT. The V and J ends lost 0 bases and 6 bases, in that order; junction bases with no gene match: 5. This chain uses TRBV6-2 or TRBV6-3 with TRBJ1-5, with 7 bases matching TRBD1. The source of this sequence is a man aged 18 to 35 who had mild COVID-19 (a few samples of this study predate the infection). Cell type and time point are not known. Sample: PBMCs or a T cell subset sorted from them (not recorded which). The CDR3 protein is CASSYSRTGSQPQHF. The CDR3 nucleotides read TGTGCCAGCAGTTACTCCCGGACAGGCAGTCAGCCCCAGCATTTT.